This TCR beta chain was retrieved from a study of T cell repertoires in cytomegalovirus infection. Across the whole study: Public TCR beta signatures provided an indication of both CMV infection and a matching HLA type.

TCRdb passed the reads through MiXCR, listing each CDR3 protein once. The table lists about 260,000 distinct CDR3 sequences, 9.1% of them singletons. With respect to this clonotype: Its antigen is as yet unknown.

Findings and limits, study-wide: CMV-specific TCR beta clonotypes restricted by HLA-C dominated the ex vivo response.

The germline CDR1 and CDR2 sequences are SQVTM and ANQGSEA. With V trimmed by 7 bases and J by 9 bases, 8 bases remained unmatched. CDR3 size: 14 residues. The chain combines TRBV29-1 with TRBJ2-1; 14 bases agree with TRBD2. The sequencing sample was made of PBMCs. This sequence was found in a human donor in good health (CMV status not recorded). Some clones in this sample may be carry-over from other donors' samples. CDR3 nucleotides: TGCAGCGCCCGACTAGCGGGGGGGGGCGGTGAGCAGTTCTTC. It translates to CSARLAGGGGEQFF.